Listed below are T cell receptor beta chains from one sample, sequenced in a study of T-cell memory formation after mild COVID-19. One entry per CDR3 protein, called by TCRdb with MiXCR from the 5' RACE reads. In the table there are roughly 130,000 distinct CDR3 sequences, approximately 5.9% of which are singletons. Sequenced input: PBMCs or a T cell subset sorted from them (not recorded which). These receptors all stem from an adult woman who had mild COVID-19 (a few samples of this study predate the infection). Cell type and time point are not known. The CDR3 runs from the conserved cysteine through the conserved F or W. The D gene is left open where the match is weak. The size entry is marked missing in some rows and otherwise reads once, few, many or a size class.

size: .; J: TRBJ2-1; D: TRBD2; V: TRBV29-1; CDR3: CSVEELAGLAYNEQFF; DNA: TGCAGCGTTGAAGAATTAGCGGGACTCGCGTACAATGAGCAGTTCTTC
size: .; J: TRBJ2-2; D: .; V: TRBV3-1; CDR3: CASSQATLDSGELFF; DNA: TGTGCCAGCAGCCAAGCAACCCTAGACAGCGGGGAGCTGTTTTTT
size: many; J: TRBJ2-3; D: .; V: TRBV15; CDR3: CATSRDQITDTQYF; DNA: TGTGCCACCAGCAGAGATCAGATCACAGATACGCAGTATTTT
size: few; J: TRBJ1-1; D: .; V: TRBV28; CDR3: CATLQYDTEAFF; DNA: TGTGCCACCCTGCAGTATGACACTGAAGCTTTCTTT
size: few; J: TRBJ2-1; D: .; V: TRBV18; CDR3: CASSPLAGAYNEQFF; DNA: TGTGCCAGCTCACCGTTGGCAGGGGCCTACAATGAGCAGTTCTTC
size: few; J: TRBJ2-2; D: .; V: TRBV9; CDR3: CASSVASGRGELFF; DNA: TGTGCCAGCAGCGTAGCTTCGGGGCGCGGGGAGCTGTTTTTT
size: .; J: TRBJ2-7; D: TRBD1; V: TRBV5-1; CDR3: CASSFLGQDYEQYF; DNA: TGCGCCAGCAGCTTCTTAGGACAGGACTACGAGCAGTACTTC
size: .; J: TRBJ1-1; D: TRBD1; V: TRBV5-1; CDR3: CASSFDRGNTEAFF; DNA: TGCGCCAGCAGCTTCGACAGGGGTAACACTGAAGCTTTCTTT
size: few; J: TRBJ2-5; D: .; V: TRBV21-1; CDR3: CASSYETSGSMRETQYF; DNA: TGTGCCAGCAGCTACGAGACTAGCGGGAGTATGAGGGAGACCCAGTACTTC
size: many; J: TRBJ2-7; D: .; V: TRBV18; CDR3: CASSRGRWDEQYF; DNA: TGTGCCAGCTCACGGGGAAGATGGGACGAGCAGTACTTC
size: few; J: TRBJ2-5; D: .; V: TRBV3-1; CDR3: CASSQASGDRWETQYF; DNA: TGTGCCAGCAGCCAAGCTAGCGGGGACAGGTGGGAGACCCAGTACTTC
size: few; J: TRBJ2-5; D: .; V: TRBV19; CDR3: CASSGRGLGAETQYF; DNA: TGTGCCAGTAGTGGGCGGGGGCTAGGAGCAGAGACCCAGTACTTC
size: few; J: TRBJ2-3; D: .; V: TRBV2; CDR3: CASSESRRSTDTQYF; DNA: TGTGCCAGCAGTGAGTCTAGGCGTAGCACAGATACGCAGTATTTT
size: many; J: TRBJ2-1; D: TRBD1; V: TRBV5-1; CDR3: CASSLARGQGEQFF; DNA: TGCGCCAGCAGCTTGGCCAGGGGGCAGGGGGAGCAGTTCTTC
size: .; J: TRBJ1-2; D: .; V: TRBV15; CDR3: CATSRGGGAGYGYTF; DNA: TGTGCCACCAGCAGAGGTGGGGGCGCGGGCTATGGCTACACCTTC
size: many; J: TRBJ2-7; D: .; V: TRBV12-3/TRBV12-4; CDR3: CASREASSSFEQYF; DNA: TGTGCCAGCAGGGAAGCGAGCAGCTCCTTCGAGCAGTACTTC
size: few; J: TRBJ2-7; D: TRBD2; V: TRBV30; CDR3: CAWSVQGLAVYEQYF; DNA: TGTGCCTGGAGTGTACAAGGACTAGCGGTTTACGAGCAGTACTTC
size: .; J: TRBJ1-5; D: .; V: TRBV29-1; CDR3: CSVVIRVGQPQHF; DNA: TGCAGCGTTGTAATAAGGGTTGGACAGCCCCAGCATTTT
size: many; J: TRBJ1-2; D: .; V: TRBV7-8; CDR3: CASSLARNYGYTF; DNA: TGTGCCAGCAGCTTAGCCAGGAACTATGGCTACACCTTC
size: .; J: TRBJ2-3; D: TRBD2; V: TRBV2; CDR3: CASSVTPSGGWATQYF; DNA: TGTGCCAGCAGTGTAACGCCTAGCGGGGGGTGGGCTACGCAGTATTTT
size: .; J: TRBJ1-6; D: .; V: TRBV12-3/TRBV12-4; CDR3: CASSLWGSPLHF; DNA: TGTGCCAGCAGCCTGTGGGGTTCACCCCTCCACTTT
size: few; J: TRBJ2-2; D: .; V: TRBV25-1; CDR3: CASRPMGGSTGELFF; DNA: TGTGCCAGCAGGCCAATGGGGGGAAGCACCGGGGAGCTGTTTTTT
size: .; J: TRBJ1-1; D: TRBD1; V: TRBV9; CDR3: CASSKGQGAGNTEAFF; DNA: TGTGCCAGCAGCAAAGGACAGGGGGCGGGAAACACTGAAGCTTTCTTT
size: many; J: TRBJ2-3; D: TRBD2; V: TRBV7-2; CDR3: CASSPPPGLAGMDTQYF; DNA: TGTGCCAGCAGCCCACCCCCTGGGCTAGCGGGGATGGATACGCAGTATTTT
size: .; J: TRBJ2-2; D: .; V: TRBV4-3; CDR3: CASSQDLTLYGELFF; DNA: TGCGCCAGCAGCCAAGATCTAACCCTATACGGGGAGCTGTTTTTT
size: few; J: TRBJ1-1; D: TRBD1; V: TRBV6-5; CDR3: CASSRDRVFWYTEAFF; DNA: TGTGCCAGCAGCCGGGACAGGGTTTTTTGGTACACTGAAGCTTTCTTT
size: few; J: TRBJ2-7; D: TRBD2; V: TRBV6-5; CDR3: CASSYRGSKYEQYF; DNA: TGTGCCAGCAGTTACCGCGGGAGTAAGTACGAGCAGTACTTC
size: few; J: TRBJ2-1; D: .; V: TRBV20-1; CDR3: CSAARRRIAIPNEQFF; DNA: TGCAGTGCCGCCCGAAGGAGGATAGCAATCCCCAATGAGCAGTTCTTC
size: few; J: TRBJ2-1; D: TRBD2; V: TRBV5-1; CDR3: CASSWTSGRDSYNEQFF; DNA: TGCGCCAGCAGCTGGACTAGCGGGAGGGATTCCTACAATGAGCAGTTCTTC
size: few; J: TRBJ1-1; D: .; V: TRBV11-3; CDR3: CASSLTSLQGNTEAFF; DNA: TGTGCCAGCAGCTTGACCTCATTACAGGGGAACACTGAAGCTTTCTTT
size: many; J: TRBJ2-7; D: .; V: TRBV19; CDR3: CASSNQEYYEQYF; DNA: TGTGCCAGTAGTAACCAGGAATACTACGAGCAGTACTTC
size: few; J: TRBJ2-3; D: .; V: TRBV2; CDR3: CASSEDGLSTDTQYF; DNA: TGTGCCAGCAGTGAAGACGGCCTGAGCACAGATACGCAGTATTTT
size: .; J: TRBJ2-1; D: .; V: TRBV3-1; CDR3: CASSFFGSVSGNEQFF; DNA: TGTGCCAGCAGTTTCTTCGGAAGCGTGTCTGGCAATGAGCAGTTCTTC
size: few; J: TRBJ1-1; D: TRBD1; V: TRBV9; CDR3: CASSVVQGGSRNTEAFF; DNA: TGTGCCAGCAGCGTCGTCCAGGGGGGGTCCAGGAACACTGAAGCTTTCTTT
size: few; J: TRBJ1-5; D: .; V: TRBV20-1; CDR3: CSARARRYSNQPQHF; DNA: TGCAGTGCTAGAGCGCGGCGTTATAGCAATCAGCCCCAGCATTTT
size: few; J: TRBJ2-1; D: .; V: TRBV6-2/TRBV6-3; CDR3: CASTFGPVQFF; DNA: TGTGCCAGCACGTTCGGGCCTGTGCAGTTCTTC
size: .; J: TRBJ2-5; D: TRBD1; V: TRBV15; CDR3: CATSRGSTGGRETQYF; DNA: TGTGCCACCAGCAGAGGCTCGACAGGGGGGCGCGAGACCCAGTACTTC
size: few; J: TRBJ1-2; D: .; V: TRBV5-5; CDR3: CASSLRQPRYLRF; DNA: TGTGCCAGCAGCTTGAGACAGCCTCGCTACCTCCGCTTC
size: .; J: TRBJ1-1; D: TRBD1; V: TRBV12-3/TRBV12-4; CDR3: CASSMTGYTEAFF; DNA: TGTGCCAGCAGTATGACAGGGTACACTGAAGCTTTCTTT
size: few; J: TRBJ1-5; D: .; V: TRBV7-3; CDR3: CASSLQRNQPQHF; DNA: TGTGCCAGCAGCCTCCAGAGAAATCAGCCCCAGCATTTT
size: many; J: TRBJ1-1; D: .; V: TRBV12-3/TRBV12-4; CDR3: CASSFHSSRARNEAFF; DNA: TGTGCCAGCAGTTTTCACTCTAGCAGGGCGCGGAATGAAGCTTTCTTT
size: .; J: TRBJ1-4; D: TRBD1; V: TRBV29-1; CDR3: CSVLGQGGGEKLFF; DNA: TGCAGCGTTCTCGGACAGGGTGGTGGGGAAAAACTGTTTTTT
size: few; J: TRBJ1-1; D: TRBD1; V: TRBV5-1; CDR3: CASSLGTRGTEAFF; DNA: TGCGCCAGCAGCTTGGGTACCAGGGGGACTGAAGCTTTCTTT
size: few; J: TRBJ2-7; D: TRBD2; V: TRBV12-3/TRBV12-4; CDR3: CASSLPRTSATYEQYF; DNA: TGTGCCAGCAGTTTACCGCGGACTAGCGCGACCTACGAGCAGTACTTC
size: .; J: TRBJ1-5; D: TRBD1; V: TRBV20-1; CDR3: CSARSTGGRRSNQPQHF; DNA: TGCAGTGCTAGATCGACAGGGGGCCGCCGGAGCAATCAGCCCCAGCATTTT
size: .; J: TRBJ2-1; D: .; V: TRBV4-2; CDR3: CASSQSVRDYNEQFF; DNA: TGTGCCAGCAGCCAATCGGTGCGGGATTACAATGAGCAGTTCTTC
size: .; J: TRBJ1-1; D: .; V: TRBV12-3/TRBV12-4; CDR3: CASSLAGTANTEAFF; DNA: TGTGCCAGCAGTTTAGCGGGGACGGCGAACACTGAAGCTTTCTTT
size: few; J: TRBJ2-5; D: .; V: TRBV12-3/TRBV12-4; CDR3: CASSFRGAETQYF; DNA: TGTGCCAGCAGTTTTCGGGGGGCTGAGACCCAGTACTTC
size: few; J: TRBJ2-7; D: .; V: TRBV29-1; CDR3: CSVRRGGYEQYF; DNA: TGCAGCGTTCGCAGGGGGGGCTACGAGCAGTACTTC
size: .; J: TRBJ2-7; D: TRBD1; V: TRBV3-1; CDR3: CASSPGQTTSEQYF; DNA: TGTGCCAGCAGCCCGGGACAGACTACGTCCGAGCAGTACTTC
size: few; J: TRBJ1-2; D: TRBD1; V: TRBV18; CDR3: CASSPYTGQGDPGGYTF; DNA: TGTGCCAGCTCACCCTATACGGGACAGGGGGATCCTGGTGGCTACACCTTC
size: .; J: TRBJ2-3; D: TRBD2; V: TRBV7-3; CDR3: CASSLNGGSGDTQYF; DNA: TGTGCCAGCAGCTTAAACGGCGGGAGCGGAGATACGCAGTATTTT
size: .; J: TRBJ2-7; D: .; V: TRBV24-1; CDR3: CATSRDGGYEQYF; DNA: TGTGCCACCAGTCGGGACGGAGGGTACGAGCAGTACTTC
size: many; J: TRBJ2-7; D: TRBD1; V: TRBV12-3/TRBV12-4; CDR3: CASRDRYREQYF; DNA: TGTGCCAGCCGGGACAGGTATCGCGAGCAGTACTTC
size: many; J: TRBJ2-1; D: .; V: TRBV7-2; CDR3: CASSFLDLQFF; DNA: TGTGCCAGCAGCTTCTTGGACTTGCAGTTCTTC
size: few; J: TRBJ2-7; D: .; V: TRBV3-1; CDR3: CASSRGREQYF; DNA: TGTGCCAGCAGCCGGGGTCGGGAGCAGTACTTC
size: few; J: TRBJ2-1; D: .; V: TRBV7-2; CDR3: CASSPLVSGEQFF; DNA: TGTGCCAGCAGCCCCCTAGTCTCTGGTGAGCAGTTCTTC